This entry lists 21 T cell receptor beta chains sequenced from one sample in a study of molecular identifiers for immune sequencing clone quantification (dated by TCRdb to 2016 to 2019). Libraries were built with PCR. TCRdb names Illumina HiSeq 4000 as the instrument used. The public reads were reprocessed in TCRdb via fastp at Q25 and MiXCR, keeping in-frame beta chains. Each record represents a unique CDR3 protein, reported with the most common genes and DNA among its rows. Present in this sample are a few hundred thousand distinct CDR3 sequences, around 21% of which were seen just once. The ten largest clones capture approximately 0.8% of the sample. What was sequenced was naive CD8+ T cells from blood, with Jurkat cell RNA spiked in. The sample's cell subset or site label is to be understood as: FACS-sorted CD8+CD4-CCR7+CD45RA+ naive T cells. The receptors stem from a human donor in good health. Some libraries in this study had Jurkat cell RNA spiked in.

The sample holds a few counts of this clonotype. In nucleotides, the CDR3 is TGTGCCAGCAGAGACAGGATTAGCACAGATACGCAGTATTTT. It codes for CASRDRISTDTQYF. The chain combines TRBV27 with TRBJ2-3, with D possibly matching TRBD1 (6 bases). Trimming shortened V by 6 bases and J by 0 bases, and 10 bases separated the two germline ends. This CDR3 has 14 residues. Germline CDR1 reads MNHEY; CDR2 reads SMNVEV (reference sequence).

This clonotype was picked up a small number of times. This sequence joins TRBV7-2 and TRBJ1-1; D remains unclear. Germline-derived CDR1 and CDR2 are SGHTA and FQGNSA. V dropped 2 bases and J dropped 7 bases, with 8 bases sitting between them. The CDR3 loop spans 12 amino acids. CDR3 sequence reads: CASSLMGGEAFF. CDR3 coding DNA: TGTGCCAGCAGCTTAATGGGTGGTGAAGCTTTCTTT.

Comments on this clonotype: This may be a read error, as it is one base from a much larger clone. The CDR3 ends on some other residue instead of the conserved phenylalanine or tryptophan, so this is likely a read error. This chain joins TRBV9 and TRBJ2-2; no clear D. The germline V gene has CDR1 SGDLS and CDR2 YYNGEE. There are 14 residues in the CDR3. V was cut by 4 bases and J by 6 bases, with 13 bases left in between. The CDR3 is CASSQLDGPGELFL. The CDR3 nucleotides are TGTGCCAGCAGCCAACTGGACGGGCCCGGGGAGCTGTTTCTT.

This clonotype has a handful of counts. J is TRBJ1-2 and V is TRBV12-3 or TRBV12-4; possibly TRBD1 for D (5 bases). The CDR3 extends over 14 amino acids. V was trimmed by 7 bases and J by 7 bases, leaving 19 bases between them. The CDR3 DNA reads TGTGCCAGCACCTCATCCCCGGCTGGGGGTGGCTACACCTTC. This codes for CASTSSPAGGGYTF.

This clonotype was recorded once. A much larger clone lies one base from this, so it may be a read error. The rearrangement joins TRBV5-1 to TRBJ1-1; a weak D match, TRBD1 (5 bases). In germline, CDR1 is SGHRS, CDR2 YFSETQ. The CDR3 has 13 amino acids. The V end was cut by 2 bases, the J end by 6 bases, with 11 bases between. CDR3 sequence: CASSLDSFPEAFF. DNA for the CDR3: TGCGCCAGCAGCTTAGACAGTTTTCCTGAAGCTTTCTTT.

Ten or more counts support this clonotype. The chain has TRBV5-6 and TRBJ1-1, with a possible D match to TRBD1 (6 bases). CDR1 is SGHDT and CDR2 is YYEEEE in the germline V gene. The V end was cut by 4 bases, the J end by 9 bases, with 22 bases between. The CDR3 runs to 15 residues. The CDR3 spells CASSHDNVAGDKAFF. The CDR3 region has the DNA TGTGCCAGCAGCCATGATAATGTGGCAGGGGATAAAGCTTTCTTT.

For this clonotype: A read error may be the cause here, since a much bigger clone is one base away. V and J are TRBV27 and TRBJ2-7; maybe TRBD2 (6 bases). This CDR3 region has 15 residues. Germline V gene lookup returns CDR1 MNHEY and CDR2 SMNVEV (reference sequence). In DNA, the CDR3 is TGTGCCAGCAGCCCGGGACTCAGGATAACCTACGAGCGGTACTTC. Amino acids: CASSPGLRITYERYF.

About this clonotype: A clone one base away is much larger, so this may be a read error. The genes are TRBV9 and TRBJ1-1; no clear D gene. The germline V and J ends were trimmed by 0 bases and 3 bases, with 9 bases remaining between them. Germline-derived CDR1 and CDR2 are SGDLS and YYNGEE. The CDR3 extends over 14 amino acids. The DNA of the CDR3 is TGTGCCAGCAGCGTAGGGACGACGGACACTGAAGCTTTCTTT. Translated: CASSVGTTDTEAFF.

This clonotype was observed many times. The chain is built from TRBV7-9 and TRBJ2-3; 7 positions agree with TRBD1. This CDR3 region has 16 residues. The V segment lost 2 bases and the J segment 4 bases; nucleotides outside the gene matches: 9. CDR1 and CDR2 from the germline V gene are SEHNR and FQNEAQ (reference sequence). The chain's CDR3 is CASSLQGEVLPDTQYF. CDR3 DNA sequence: TGTGCCAGCAGCTTACAGGGGGAAGTTTTGCCAGATACGCAGTATTTT.

V usage is TRBV28 and J usage is TRBJ2-7, with 9 positions matching TRBD1. Germline trimming cut 6 bases from V and 2 bases from J; bases unmatched to any gene: 17. The germline V gene has CDR1 MDHEN and CDR2 SYDVKM. CDR3 length equals 18 residues. In DNA, the CDR3 is TGTGCCAGCAGAACGTCCACGGCGCGGGGACAGGGCGCCTACGAGCAGTACTTC. This gives the protein CASRTSTARGQGAYEQYF.

This rearrangement joins TRBV7-9 to TRBJ2-2; D is possibly TRBD1 (6 bases). The V gene lost 5 bases and the J gene lost 3 bases, with 13 bases spanning the gap. Germline V gives CDR1 SEHNR, CDR2 FQNEAQ (reference sequence). CDR3 length equals 15 residues. The CDR3 bases are TGTGCCAGCAGCCCTCGGGACACCGACACCGGGGAGCTGTTTTTT. Protein sequence: CASSPRDTDTGELFF.

This clonotype occurred many times. This chain's CDR3 is CASSRGQGNNQPQHF. The DNA of the CDR3 is TGTGCCAGTAGTAGGGGACAGGGGAACAATCAGCCCCAGCATTTT. The genes are TRBV19 and TRBJ1-5, with 10 positions matching TRBD1. Germline V CDR1 and CDR2: LNHDA, SQIVND (reference sequence). CDR3 length: 15 amino acids. V dropped 4 bases and J dropped 3; count of bases not matched to a gene: 3.

This clonotype was found many times. The gene calls are TRBV19 and TRBJ2-1; a weak D match, TRBD2 (5 bases). The CDR3 extends over 15 amino acids. The germline CDR1 and CDR2 sequences are LNHDA and SQIVND (reference sequence). The ends were cut back, 2 bases at V and 4 bases at J, with 12 bases in the middle. CDR3 region: CASSISSGPYNEQFF. In DNA form, the CDR3 reads TGTGCCAGTAGTATATCGAGCGGACCTTACAATGAGCAGTTCTTC.

The genes are TRBV27 and TRBJ2-1; TRBD2 agrees at 8 bases. CDR3 length: 15 amino acids. Germline values: CDR1 MNHEY, CDR2 SMNVEV (reference sequence). V dropped 6 bases and J dropped 8; count of bases not matched to a gene: 12. CDR3 nucleotide sequence: TGTGCCAGCAGCCGAAAGAGCGGGAGAGGCGATGAGCAGTTCTTC. Its translation is CASSRKSGRGDEQFF.

The rearrangement links TRBV12-3 or TRBV12-4 to TRBJ2-7; a weak D match, TRBD2 (5 bases). The CDR3 consists of 13 residues. V lost 2 bases, J lost 3 bases, and 8 bases lay in between. This CDR3 reads CASSLRGFYEQYF. As DNA, the CDR3 is TGTGCCAGCAGTTTACGCGGGTTCTACGAGCAGTACTTC.

The chain recombines TRBV13 with TRBJ2-3; 12 bases are a match to TRBD2. The germline V gene has CDR1 PRHDT and CDR2 FYEKMQ (reference sequence). This CDR3 is 18 amino acids long. J lost 6 bases, V lost 2 bases, and 12 bases had no gene match. CDR3 bases: TGTGCCAGCAGCTTAAGGCCTCTAGCGGGGGGGCTGTTCGATACGCAGTATTTT. Translated: CASSLRPLAGGLFDTQYF. The complete variable domain, with remaining parts taken from reference TRBV13 and TRBJ2-3, reads AAGVIQSPRHLIKEKRETATLKCYPIPRHDTVYWYQQGPGQDPQFLISFYEKMQSDKGSIPDRFSAQQFSDYHSELNMSSLELGDSALYFCASSLRPLAGGLFDTQYFGPGTRLTVL.

On this clonotype: A much larger clone is a single base away; this may be a read error. V and J are TRBV12-3 or TRBV12-4 and TRBJ1-5, with D uncertain. CDR3 size: 16 residues. The CDR3 protein is CASSPARQSINQLQHF. DNA of the CDR3: TGTGCCAGCAGTCCCGCTCGGCAGTCGATTAATCAGCTCCAGCATTTT.

The J gene is TRBJ2-7, the V gene TRBV7-9; no firm D call. This CDR3 has 13 amino acids. CDR1 is SEHNR and CDR2 is FQNEAQ in the germline V gene (reference sequence). Deletions cut 5 bases from V and 3 bases from J, with 11 bases between. The CDR3 loop is CASSGSTGYEQYF. The CDR3 region has the DNA TGTGCCAGCAGCGGCAGTACGGGCTACGAGCAGTACTTC.

This clonotype was seen repeatedly, ten times or more. The rearrangement joins TRBV12-5 to TRBJ1-4; D may be TRBD1 (6 bases). The CDR3 loop spans 17 amino acids. The V end lost 7 bases, the J end lost 0 bases, and 18 bases lay between the germline ends. Germline CDR1 is LGHNT and CDR2 is FRNRAP. CDR3 in DNA: TGTGCTAGTGCCCCGACAGGAGGAGTAGCAACTAATGAAAAACTGTTTTTT. Translating it yields CASAPTGGVATNEKLFF.

A few counts support this clonotype. The rearrangement joins TRBV11-2 to TRBJ2-3; 10 positions match TRBD1. Germline lookup yields CDR1 SGHAT and CDR2 FQNNGV. Trimming took 4 bases from V and 3 from J; bases not matched to a gene: 7. This CDR3 contains 16 residues. The CDR3 coding sequence is TGTGCCAGCAGCTCCCGTACGGGACAGGGGACAGATACGCAGTATTTT. As protein: CASSSRTGQGTDTQYF.

This clonotype was detected ten times or more. The rearrangement links TRBV20-1 to TRBJ2-7; 7 bases are a match to TRBD2. Per germline, CDR1 DFQATT and CDR2 SNEGSKA (reference sequence). CDR3 length equals 13 residues. V lost 3 bases to trimming and J lost 6 bases; unmatched junction nucleotides: 8. CDR3 sequence: CSASDGLEVEQYF. As DNA, the CDR3 is TGCAGTGCTAGTGACGGACTAGAAGTCGAGCAGTACTTC.